Listed here are 23 T cell receptor beta chains from one sample, sequenced in a study of response to subunit inactivated influenza vaccine. TCRdb used MiXCR to reprocess the RT-PCR reads, holding one entry per CDR3 protein. The sample has roughly 570,000 distinct CDR3 sequences; about an eighth are singletons. The sequenced sample was PBMCs from blood, obtained roughly 47 days after vaccination. These receptor sequences come from a man aged 50 or older who received an inactivated influenza vaccine.

In this sample, this clonotype turned up a few times. This chain links TRBV20-1 with TRBJ2-3, with unresolved D. The length of the CDR3 is 13 residues. With 0 bases removed from V and 2 bases from J, the gap between germline ends came to 6 bases. Germline V gene data show CDR1 as DFQATT and CDR2 as SNEGSKA (reference sequence). The CDR3: CSARDDNTDTQYF. The CDR3 DNA is TGCAGTGCTAGAGATGACAACACAGATACGCAGTATTTT.

This clonotype was seen repeatedly, ten times or more. The V and J genes are TRBV5-1 and TRBJ2-2; 9 bases line up with TRBD2. From germline, CDR1 is SGHRS and CDR2 YFSETQ. V shed 0 bases, J shed 8 bases, and the junction held 5 bases outside the gene matches. The CDR3 extends over 15 amino acids. The CDR3 loop is CASSLVSGSPGELFF. CDR3 sequence (DNA): TGCGCCAGCAGCTTGGTTAGCGGGAGTCCTGGGGAGCTGTTTTTT.

This clonotype was detected many times. The chain carries TRBV25-1 and TRBJ1-1, with D possibly TRBD1 on 6 matching bases. Germline V lookup: CDR1 MGHDK, CDR2 SYGVNS. The length of the CDR3 is 15 residues. V lost 3 bases, J lost 3 bases, and 14 bases lay in between. The CDR3 DNA reads TGTGCCAGCAGTGAGGGCAGGGGAGGGTACACTGAAGCTTTCTTT. Encoded protein: CASSEGRGGYTEAFF.

This clonotype has ten or more counts. The chain recombines TRBV4-1 with TRBJ2-1, with 10 positions matching TRBD2. This CDR3 spans 18 amino acids. Germline CDR1 reads MGHRA; CDR2 reads YSYEKL. V shed 2 bases and J 8 bases; nucleotides not matched to a gene: 15. The CDR3 sequence: CASSQTKGSGGARHEQFF. CDR3 coding DNA: TGCGCCAGCAGCCAAACTAAGGGGAGCGGGGGGGCTCGGCATGAGCAGTTCTTC.

This clonotype was seen more than once but under ten times. The rearrangement links TRBV11-2 to TRBJ2-7; D is possibly TRBD2 (6 bases). Trimming removed 10 bases at V and 3 bases at J, with 19 bases between. The length of the CDR3 is 14 residues. Germline CDR1 SGHAT, CDR2 FQNNGV. The CDR3 loop reads CATSGLPRYYEQYF. CDR3 DNA: TGTGCCACCTCCGGACTACCCCGGTACTACGAGCAGTACTTC.

In DNA form, the CDR3 reads TGTGCCATCAGTGTAGCCTGGGGACTAGCGGGGACTAGCTCCTACAATGAGCAGTTCTTC. It codes for CAISVAWGLAGTSSYNEQFF. This chain uses TRBV10-3 with TRBJ2-1, with 13 bases identical to TRBD2. The V and J ends lost 4 bases and 0 bases, in that order; junction bases with no gene match: 12. The CDR3 loop spans 20 amino acids. In germline, CDR1 is ENHRY, CDR2 SYGVKD.

This clonotype showed up just a few times. The chain joins TRBV5-6 to TRBJ2-5, with D hard to call. This CDR3 comprises 14 residues. Between the trimmed V and J ends, which lost 2 bases and 5 bases, there was a span of 13 bases. Germline V gene data show CDR1 as SGHDT and CDR2 as YYEEEE. The DNA of the CDR3 is TGTGCCAGCAGCTTTTCCAGCCTAAGGGAGACCCAGTACTTC. This codes for CASSFSSLRETQYF.

This clonotype was seen more than once but under ten times. This rearrangement joins TRBV5-1 to TRBJ2-7; 11 bases map to TRBD2. The trim removed 4 bases at V and 4 bases at J, leaving 7 bases unmatched. The CDR3 totals 15 residues. The V gene's germline CDR1 is SGHRS and CDR2 YFSETQ. The CDR3 nucleotides read TGCGCCAGCAGCCCTGGTAGCGGGAGGGCTTACGAGCAGTACTTC. Protein: CASSPGSGRAYEQYF. The full variable domain, rest sourced from reference TRBV5-1 and TRBJ2-7, is KAGVTQTPRYLIKTRGQQVTLSCSPISGHRSVSWYQQTPGQGLQFLFEYFSETQRNKGNFPGRFSGRQFSNSRSEMNVSTLELGDSALYLCASSPGSGRAYEQYFGPGTRLTVT.

A word on this clonotype: At one end the junction does not follow the germline gene, possibly because of a read error. This chain connects TRBV20-1 to TRBJ2-1; 11 bases line up with TRBD2. The V gene's germline CDR1 is DFQATT and CDR2 SNEGSKA (reference sequence). The CDR3 consists of 17 residues. CDR3 in DNA: TGCTGTGCTACTAACCCACTAGCGGGAGCATCCTACAATGAGCAGTTCTTC. This codes for CCATNPLAGASYNEQFF.

This clonotype turned up a few times. V is TRBV28 and J is TRBJ2-7; the match to TRBD1 covers 12 bases. The V gene's germline CDR1 is MDHEN and CDR2 SYDVKM. After removal of 2 bases from V and 6 bases from J, the junction contained 5 bases not matched to a gene. The CDR3 loop spans 15 amino acids. The CDR3, as DNA: TGTGCCAGCAGTTTACCCGGGACAGGGGGCTCCGAGCAGTACTTC. It translates to CASSLPGTGGSEQYF.

This clonotype has at least ten counts. V usage is TRBV10-3 and J usage is TRBJ2-2; D possibly matches TRBD1 or TRBD2 (6 bases each). The CDR3 totals 18 residues. CDR1 and CDR2 (germline): ENHRY, SYGVKD. V was clipped by 0 bases and J by 0 bases, with 14 bases between them. CDR3 nucleotides: TGTGCCATCAGTGAGTCGCTATCGGGGGCCTCGAACACCGGGGAGCTGTTTTTT. The encoded protein is CAISESLSGASNTGELFF.

The chain carries TRBV27 and TRBJ2-1; D remains unclear. This CDR3 is built from 13 residues. From germline, CDR1 is MNHEY and CDR2 SMNVEV (reference sequence). V dropped 5 bases and J dropped 1 base, with 6 bases sitting between them. The CDR3 DNA follows: TGTGCCAGCAGTGGTGCGTCCTACAATGAGCAGTTCTTC. Translation: CASSGASYNEQFF.

The chain uses TRBV6-5 and TRBJ2-3; no reliable D call. The CDR3 has 15 amino acids. Germline CDR1 is MNHEY and CDR2 is SVGAGI. V was pared by 0 bases and J by 4 bases, with 11 bases between. CDR3 sequence: CASSYSFRGADTQYF. The CDR3 DNA reads TGTGCCAGCAGTTACTCCTTCCGTGGCGCAGATACGCAGTATTTT.

The chain has TRBV29-1 and TRBJ2-5, with unresolved D. V lost 6 bases and J 2 bases, leaving 13 bases between the germline ends. CDR3 size: 13 residues. Germline values: CDR1 SQVTM, CDR2 ANQGSEA. The chain's CDR3 is CSVIYQIQETQYF. CDR3 nucleotides: TGCAGCGTCATATACCAGATTCAAGAGACCCAGTACTTC. Full variable domain (outside the CDR3, taken from reference TRBV29-1 and TRBJ2-5): SAVISQKPSRDICQRGTSLTIQCQVDSQVTMMFWYRQQPGQSLTLIATANQGSEATYESGFVIDKFPISRPNLTFSTLTVSNMSPEDSSIYLCSVIYQIQETQYFGPGTRLLVL.

This sequence joins TRBV4-3 and TRBJ2-5, with a tentative D call TRBD1 (6 bases). Germline V gene lookup returns CDR1 LGHNA and CDR2 YSLEER. Trimming shortened V by 0 bases and J by 1 base, and 9 bases separated the two germline ends. There are 15 residues in the CDR3. This CDR3 reads CASSQDFRGQETQYF. CDR3 coding DNA: TGCGCCAGCAGCCAAGATTTCAGGGGCCAAGAGACCCAGTACTTC.

The gene calls are TRBV20-1 and TRBJ1-6, with TRBD1 matching over 7 bases. The V gene's germline CDR1 is DFQATT and CDR2 SNEGSKA (reference sequence). This CDR3 is 15 amino acids long. J was trimmed by 5 bases and V by 7 bases; bases with no gene match: 11. CDR3 amino acids: CSGRGEDRNNSPLHF. CDR3 coding DNA: TGCAGTGGGAGGGGGGAGGACAGGAATAATTCACCCCTCCACTTT.

Comments on this clonotype: At one boundary the junction diverges from the germline segment, which might be a read error. The rearrangement links TRBV29-1 to TRBJ2-1, with D tentatively TRBD2 (6 bases). Per the germline V gene, CDR1 is SQVTM and CDR2 is ANQGSEA. This CDR3 has 20 residues. CDR3 coding DNA: TGCAGCGTTGAAGATCTCGGTCTAGAGGTGACGGGAGTGGTTGTCGGTGAGCAGCTCTTC. It specifies CSVEDLGLEVTGVVVGEQLF.

The V and J genes are TRBV5-1 and TRBJ2-1, with D perhaps matching TRBD2 (7 bases). The CDR3 sequence is 14 residues long. Between the trimmed V and J ends, which lost 6 bases and 7 bases, there was a span of 17 bases. Germline-derived CDR1 and CDR2 are SGHRS and YFSETQ. The CDR3 here is CASTGGLTANEQFF. The CDR3 nucleotides read TGCGCCAGCACCGGGGGGCTAACTGCGAATGAGCAGTTCTTC.

The genes are TRBV6-2 or TRBV6-3 and TRBJ2-1, with D possibly being TRBD2 (6 bases). The V gene's germline CDR1 is MNHEY and CDR2 SVGEGT. Trimming shortened V by 4 bases and J by 0 bases, and 13 bases separated the two germline ends. There are 16 residues in the CDR3. CDR3 loop: CASSSAGSSSYNEQFF. The CDR3 nucleotides read TGTGCCAGCAGTTCGGCGGGGTCAAGCTCCTACAATGAGCAGTTCTTC.

This clonotype was recorded at least ten times. This chain links TRBV12-3 or TRBV12-4 with TRBJ1-6; tentative D call: TRBD1 (5 bases). The CDR3 runs 14 residues. The V and J ends lost 10 bases and 0 bases respectively, with 10 bases between them. CDR3 in DNA: TGTGCCACGGGGCGCAGCTCCTATAATTCACCCCTCCACTTT. It is translated as CATGRSSYNSPLHF.

The chain joins TRBV7-9 to TRBJ2-7; 7 bases align to TRBD2. The V segment lost 5 bases and the J segment 4 bases; nucleotides outside the gene matches: 8. Germline values: CDR1 SEHNR, CDR2 FQNEAQ (reference sequence). The CDR3 sequence is 14 residues long. This CDR3 reads CASSQGPSGYEQYF. The DNA for the CDR3 is TGTGCCAGCAGCCAAGGGCCTAGCGGATACGAGCAGTACTTC.

In its sample, this clonotype was seen many times. The rearrangement uses TRBV7-2 and TRBJ2-1; 9 bases align to TRBD2. The J segment lost 6 bases and the V segment lost 2 bases, leaving 8 bases of the junction unmatched. The germline gives CDR1 SGHTA, CDR2 FQGNSA. The length of the CDR3 is 16 residues. As DNA, the CDR3 is TGTGCCAGCAGCTTATTGGCGGGAGGGGTGGCCAATGAGCAGTTCTTC. Its protein product is CASSLLAGGVANEQFF.

The rearrangement joins TRBV7-8 to TRBJ2-1; 10 bases are a match to TRBD2. The CDR3 extends over 17 amino acids. In germline, CDR1 is SGHVS, CDR2 FQNEAQ. V lost 0 bases to trimming and J lost 10 bases; unmatched junction nucleotides: 12. CDR3 sequence: CASSLALLAGVIGEQFF. The CDR3 coding sequence is TGTGCCAGCAGCTTAGCTCTCCTAGCGGGAGTGATTGGCGAGCAGTTCTTC.